This entry features one T cell receptor (beta chain) sequence. The data derive from a study of T-cell reconstitution after alpha-beta-depleted transplantation in children. The TCRbeta library incorporated unique molecular identifiers. TCRdb re-called the PCR reads with MiXCR, one entry per CDR3 protein. The sample consists of a few hundred thousand distinct CDR3 sequences, 15% to 20% of them appearing once. This CDR3 is built from 15 residues. V was trimmed by 0 bases and J by 0 bases, leaving 7 bases between them. CDR1 SGHRS and CDR2 YFSETQ come from the germline V gene. This chain connects TRBV5-1 to TRBJ1-3; no firm D call. The sample in question was PBMCs from the stem cell graft donor, obtained from the stem cell graft. The sequence was collected from a human donor who donated a stem cell graft to a child with acute lymphoblastic leukemia. The CDR3 loop reads CASSLEATSGNTIYF. CDR3 sequence (DNA): TGCGCCAGCAGCTTGGAAGCCACCTCTGGAAACACCATATATTTT.